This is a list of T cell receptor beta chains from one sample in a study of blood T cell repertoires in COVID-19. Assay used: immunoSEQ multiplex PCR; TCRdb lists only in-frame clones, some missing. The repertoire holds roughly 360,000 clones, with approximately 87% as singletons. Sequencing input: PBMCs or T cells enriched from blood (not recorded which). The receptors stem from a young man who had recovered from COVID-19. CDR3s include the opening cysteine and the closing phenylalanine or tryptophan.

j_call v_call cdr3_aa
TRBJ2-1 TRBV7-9 CASSSGSLAGGYNEQFF
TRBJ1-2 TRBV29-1 CSVGFLTGNYGYTF
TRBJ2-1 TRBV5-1 CASSPTGQGYNEQFF
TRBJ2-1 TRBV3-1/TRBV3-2 CASSQRGSGGAEQFF
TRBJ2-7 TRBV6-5 CASRSGQGVPYEQYF
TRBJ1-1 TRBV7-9 CASSLEIYRSNTEAFF
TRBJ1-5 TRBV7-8 CASSLREGMGQPQHF
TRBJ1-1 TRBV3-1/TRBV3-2 CASSRTGDTEAFF
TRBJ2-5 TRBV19 CASSGTGVPETQYF
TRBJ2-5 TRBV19 CASKLTGQRETQYF
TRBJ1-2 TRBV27 CASTPLGPWEGYGYTF